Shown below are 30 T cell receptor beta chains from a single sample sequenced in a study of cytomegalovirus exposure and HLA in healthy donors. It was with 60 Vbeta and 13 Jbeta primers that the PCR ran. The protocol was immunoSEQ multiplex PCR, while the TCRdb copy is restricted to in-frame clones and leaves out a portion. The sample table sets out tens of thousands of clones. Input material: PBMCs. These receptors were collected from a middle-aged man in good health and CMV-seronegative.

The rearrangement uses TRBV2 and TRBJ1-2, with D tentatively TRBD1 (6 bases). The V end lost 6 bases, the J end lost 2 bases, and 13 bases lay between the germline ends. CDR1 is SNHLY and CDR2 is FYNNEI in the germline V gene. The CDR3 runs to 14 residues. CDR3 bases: TGTGCCAGCAGCGAACAGGGTGCAAACTATGGCTACACCTTC. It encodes CASSEQGANYGYTF. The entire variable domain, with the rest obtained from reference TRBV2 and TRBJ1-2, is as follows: EPEVTQTPSHQVTQMGQEVILRCVPISNHLYFYWYRQILGQKVEFLVSFYNNEISEKSEIFDDQFSVERPDGSNFTLKIRSTKLEDSAMYFCASSEQGANYGYTFGSGTRLTVV.

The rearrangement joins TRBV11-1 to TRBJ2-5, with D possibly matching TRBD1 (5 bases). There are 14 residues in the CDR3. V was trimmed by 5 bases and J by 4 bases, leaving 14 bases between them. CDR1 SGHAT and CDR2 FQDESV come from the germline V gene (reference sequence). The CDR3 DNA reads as TGTGCCAGCAGCCGTCCAGGGCAACGAGAGACCCAGTACTTC. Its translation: CASSRPGQRETQYF.

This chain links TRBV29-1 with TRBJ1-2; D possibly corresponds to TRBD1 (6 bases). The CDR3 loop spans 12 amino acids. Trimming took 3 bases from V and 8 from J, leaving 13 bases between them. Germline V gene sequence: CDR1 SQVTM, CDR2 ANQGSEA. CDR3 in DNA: TGCAGCGTTGAGTCGGGGGGGCAGGGCTACACCTTC. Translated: CSVESGGQGYTF.

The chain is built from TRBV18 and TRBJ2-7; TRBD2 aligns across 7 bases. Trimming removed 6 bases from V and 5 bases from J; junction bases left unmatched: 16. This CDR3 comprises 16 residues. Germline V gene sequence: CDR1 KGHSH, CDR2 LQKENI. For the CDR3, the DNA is TGTGCCAGCTCTGACACTTCCTTCGGGGGGTGGAACGAGCAGTACTTC. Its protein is CASSDTSFGGWNEQYF.

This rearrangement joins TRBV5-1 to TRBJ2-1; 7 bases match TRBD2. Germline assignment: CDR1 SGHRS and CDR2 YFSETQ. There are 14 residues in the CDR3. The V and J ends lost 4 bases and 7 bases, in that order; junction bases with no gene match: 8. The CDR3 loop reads CASSPGLDINEQFF. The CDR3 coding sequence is TGCGCCAGCAGCCCCGGACTAGATATAAATGAGCAGTTCTTC.

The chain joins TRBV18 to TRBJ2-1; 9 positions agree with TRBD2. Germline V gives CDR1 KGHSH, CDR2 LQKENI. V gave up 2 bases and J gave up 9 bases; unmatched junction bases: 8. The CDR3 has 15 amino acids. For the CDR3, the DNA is TGTGCCAGCTCACCAGCGGGAGGGCCTTTTGCTGAGCAGTTCTTC. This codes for CASSPAGGPFAEQFF. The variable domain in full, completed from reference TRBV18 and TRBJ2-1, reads NAGVMQNPRHLVRRRGQEARLRCSPMKGHSHVYWYRQLPEEGLKFMVYLQKENIIDESGMPKERFSAEFPKEGPSILRIQQVVRGDSAAYFCASSPAGGPFAEQFFGPGTRLTVL.

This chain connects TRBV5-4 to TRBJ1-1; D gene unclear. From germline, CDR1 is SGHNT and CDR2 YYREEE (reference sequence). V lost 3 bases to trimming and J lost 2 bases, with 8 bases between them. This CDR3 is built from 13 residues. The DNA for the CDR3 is TGTGCCAGCAGCTACGGGGAAAACACTGAAGCTTTCTTT. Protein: CASSYGENTEAFF.

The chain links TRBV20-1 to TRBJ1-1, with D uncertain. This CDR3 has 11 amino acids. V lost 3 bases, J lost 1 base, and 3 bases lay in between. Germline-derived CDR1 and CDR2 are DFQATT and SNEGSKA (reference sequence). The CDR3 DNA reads TGCAGTGCTAGTCAGAACACTGAAGCTTTCTTT. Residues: CSASQNTEAFF.

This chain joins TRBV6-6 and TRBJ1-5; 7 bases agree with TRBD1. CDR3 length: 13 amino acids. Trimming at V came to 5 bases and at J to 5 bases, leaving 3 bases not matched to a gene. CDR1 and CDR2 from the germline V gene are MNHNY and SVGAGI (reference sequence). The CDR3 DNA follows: TGTGCCAGCAGTACAGGGGCCGATCAGCCCCAGCATTTT. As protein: CASSTGADQPQHF.

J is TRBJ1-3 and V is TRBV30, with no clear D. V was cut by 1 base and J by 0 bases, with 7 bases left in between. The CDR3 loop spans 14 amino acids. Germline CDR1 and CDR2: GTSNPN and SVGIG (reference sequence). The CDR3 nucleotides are TGTGCCTGGAGTGGAGGATTCTCTGGAAACACCATATATTTT. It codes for CAWSGGFSGNTIYF. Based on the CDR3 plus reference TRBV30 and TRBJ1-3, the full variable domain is SQTIHQWPATLVQPVGSPLSLECTVEGTSNPNLYWYRQAAGRGLQLLFYSVGIGQISSEVPQNLSASRPQDRQFILSSKKLLLSDSGFYLCAWSGGFSGNTIYFGEGSWLTVV.

This CDR3 is CASREYYRPPVTQYF. The DNA of the CDR3 is TGTGCCAGCAGAGAATACTACCGGCCCCCGGTTACGCAGTATTTT. The chain links TRBV6-1 to TRBJ2-3; D is uncertain. This CDR3 contains 15 residues. V shed 6 bases and J shed 8 bases, with 21 bases lying between them. CDR1 is MNHNS, CDR2 SASEGT, per germline.

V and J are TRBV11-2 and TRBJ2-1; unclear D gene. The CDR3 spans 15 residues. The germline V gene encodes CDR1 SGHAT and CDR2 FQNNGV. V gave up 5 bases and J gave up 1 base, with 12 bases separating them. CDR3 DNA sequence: TGTGCCAGCAGCCCCCTGAGGCTATCCTACAATGAGCAGTTCTTC. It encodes CASSPLRLSYNEQFF.

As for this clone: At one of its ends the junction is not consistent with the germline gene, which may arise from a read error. CDR3 sequence reads: CASSLTSGGDKPLHF. Here the CDR3 DNA reads TGTGCCAGCAGCCTCACCTCAGGGGGCGATAAACCTCTCCATTTC. The chain links TRBV7-3 to TRBJ1-2; 8 bases are shared with TRBD1. Germline assignment: CDR1 SGHTA and CDR2 FQGTGA. This CDR3 comprises 15 residues.

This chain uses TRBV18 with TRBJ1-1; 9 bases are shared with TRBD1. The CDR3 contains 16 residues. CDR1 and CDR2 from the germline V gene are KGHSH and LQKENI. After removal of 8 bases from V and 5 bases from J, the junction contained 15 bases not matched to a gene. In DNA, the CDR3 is TGTGCCAGCGCATCAGGAGAGATGGGACAGGGAACTGAAGCTTTCTTT. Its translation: CASASGEMGQGTEAFF. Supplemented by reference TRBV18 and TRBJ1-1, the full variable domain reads NAGVMQNPRHLVRRRGQEARLRCSPMKGHSHVYWYRQLPEEGLKFMVYLQKENIIDESGMPKERFSAEFPKEGPSILRIQQVVRGDSAAYFCASASGEMGQGTEAFFGQGTRLTVV.

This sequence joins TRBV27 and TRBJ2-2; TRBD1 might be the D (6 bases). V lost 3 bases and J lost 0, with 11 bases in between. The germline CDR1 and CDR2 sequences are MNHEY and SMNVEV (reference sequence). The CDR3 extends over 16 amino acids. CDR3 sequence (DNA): TGTGCCAGCAGTTTTGGCAGGGGAACGAACACCGGGGAGCTGTTTTTT. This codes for CASSFGRGTNTGELFF.

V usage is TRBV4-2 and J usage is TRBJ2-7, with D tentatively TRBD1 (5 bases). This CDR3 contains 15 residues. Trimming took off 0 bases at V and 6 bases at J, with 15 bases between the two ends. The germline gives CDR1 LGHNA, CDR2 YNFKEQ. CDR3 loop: CASSQDRSRGGEQYF. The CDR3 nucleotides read TGTGCCAGCAGCCAAGATCGGTCAAGGGGCGGCGAGCAGTACTTC.

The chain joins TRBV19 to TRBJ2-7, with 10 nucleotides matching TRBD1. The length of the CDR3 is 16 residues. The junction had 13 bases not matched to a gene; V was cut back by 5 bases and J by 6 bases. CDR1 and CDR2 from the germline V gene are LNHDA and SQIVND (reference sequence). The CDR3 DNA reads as TGTGCCAGTAGTGTCCAGGACTTCGGGACAGGGGTCGAGCAGTACTTC. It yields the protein CASSVQDFGTGVEQYF.

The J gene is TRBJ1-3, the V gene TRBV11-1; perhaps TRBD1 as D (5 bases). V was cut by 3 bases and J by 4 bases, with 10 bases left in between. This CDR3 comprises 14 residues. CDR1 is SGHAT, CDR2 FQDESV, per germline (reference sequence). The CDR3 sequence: CASSLTVPGNTIYF. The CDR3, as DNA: TGTGCCAGCAGCTTGACAGTGCCCGGAAACACCATATATTTT.

This CDR3 is CASSMTGYNGYTF. CDR3 DNA sequence: TGTGCCAGTAGTATGACAGGGTACAATGGCTACACCTTC. The chain carries TRBV19 and TRBJ1-2, with 7 positions matching TRBD1. V shed 3 bases, J shed 6 bases, and the junction held 4 bases outside the gene matches. Germline CDR1 reads LNHDA; CDR2 reads SQIVND (reference sequence). The CDR3 has 13 residues.

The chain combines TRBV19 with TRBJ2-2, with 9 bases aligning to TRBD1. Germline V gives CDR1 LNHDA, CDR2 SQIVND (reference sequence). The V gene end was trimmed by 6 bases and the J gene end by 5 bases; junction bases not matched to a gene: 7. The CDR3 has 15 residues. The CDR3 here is CASSLGQGITGELFF. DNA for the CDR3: TGTGCCAGTAGCTTAGGACAGGGGATTACCGGGGAGCTGTTTTTT.

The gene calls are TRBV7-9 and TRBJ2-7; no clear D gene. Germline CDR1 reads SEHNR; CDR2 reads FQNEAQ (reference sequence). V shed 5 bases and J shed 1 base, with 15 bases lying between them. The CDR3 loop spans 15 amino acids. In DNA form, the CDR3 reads TGTGCCAGCAGCCCCGGTTTTTCTGTTTCCTACGAGCAGTACTTC. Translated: CASSPGFSVSYEQYF.

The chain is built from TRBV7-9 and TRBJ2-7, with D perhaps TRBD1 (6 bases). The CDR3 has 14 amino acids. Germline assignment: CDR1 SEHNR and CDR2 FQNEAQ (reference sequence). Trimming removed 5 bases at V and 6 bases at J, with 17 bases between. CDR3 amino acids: CASSHEGVSGEQYF. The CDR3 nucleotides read TGTGCCAGCAGCCACGAGGGGGTAAGCGGCGAGCAGTACTTC. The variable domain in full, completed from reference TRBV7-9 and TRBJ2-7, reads DTGVSQNPRHKITKRGQNVTFRCDPISEHNRLYWYRQTLGQGPEFLTYFQNEAQLEKSRLLSDRFSAERPKGSFSTLEIQRTEQGDSAMYLCASSHEGVSGEQYFGPGTRLTVT.

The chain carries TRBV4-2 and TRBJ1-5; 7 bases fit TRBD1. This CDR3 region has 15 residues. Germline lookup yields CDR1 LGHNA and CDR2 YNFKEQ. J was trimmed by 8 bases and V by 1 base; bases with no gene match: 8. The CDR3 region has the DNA TGTGCCAGCAGCCAAGCCGGAACAGGGGATAAGCCCCAGCATTTT. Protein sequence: CASSQAGTGDKPQHF.

In nucleotides, the CDR3 is TGTGCCAGCAGTTTAGTGGAGGCTATCGGAAACACCATATATTTT. Protein product: CASSLVEAIGNTIYF. The chain has TRBV28 and TRBJ1-3; D gene unclear. The germline gives CDR1 MDHEN, CDR2 SYDVKM. V gave up 2 bases and J gave up 4 bases, with 12 bases separating them. The CDR3 loop spans 15 amino acids.

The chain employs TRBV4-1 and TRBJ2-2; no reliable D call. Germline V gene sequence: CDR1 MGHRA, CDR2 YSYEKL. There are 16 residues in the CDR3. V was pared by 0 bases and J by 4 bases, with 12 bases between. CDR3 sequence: CASSQDAWASTGELFF. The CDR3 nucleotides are TGCGCCAGCAGCCAAGATGCGTGGGCTTCCACCGGGGAGCTGTTTTTT.

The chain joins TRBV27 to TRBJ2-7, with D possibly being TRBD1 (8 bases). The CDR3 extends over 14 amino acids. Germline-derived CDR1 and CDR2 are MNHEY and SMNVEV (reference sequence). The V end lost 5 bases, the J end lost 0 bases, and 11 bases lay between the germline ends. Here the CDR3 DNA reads TGTGCCAGCAGTAACAGGGGGGGCTCCTACGAGCAGTACTTC. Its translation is CASSNRGGSYEQYF.

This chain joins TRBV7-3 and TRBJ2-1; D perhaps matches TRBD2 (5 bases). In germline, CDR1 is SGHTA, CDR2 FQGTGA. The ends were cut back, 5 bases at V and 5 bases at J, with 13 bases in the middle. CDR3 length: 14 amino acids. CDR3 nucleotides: TGTGCCAGCAGCGAATGGACTGTTGACAATGAGCAGTTCTTC. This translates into CASSEWTVDNEQFF.

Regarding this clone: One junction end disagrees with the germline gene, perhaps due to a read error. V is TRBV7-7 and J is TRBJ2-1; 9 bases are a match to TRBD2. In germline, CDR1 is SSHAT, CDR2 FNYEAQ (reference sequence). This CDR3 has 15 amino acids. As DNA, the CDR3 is TGTGCTAGCAGCTTAGGCCCTAGCGGGAACAATGAGCAGTTCTTC. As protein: CASSLGPSGNNEQFF.

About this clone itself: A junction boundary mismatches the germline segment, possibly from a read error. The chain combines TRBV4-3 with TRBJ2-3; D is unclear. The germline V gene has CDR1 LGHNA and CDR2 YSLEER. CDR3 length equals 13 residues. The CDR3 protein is CASSHERTDKQYF. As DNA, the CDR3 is TGCGCCAGCAGCCACGAACGCACAGATAAGCAGTATTTT.

The DNA for the CDR3 is TGCAGCGTTGAAGATTTGGGGAGAGACTCTACTGGAAACACCATATATTTT. Amino acid sequence: CSVEDLGRDSTGNTIYF. The chain is built from TRBV29-1 and TRBJ1-3; D is uncertain. This CDR3 is 17 amino acids long. V lost 0 bases and J lost 2, with 17 bases in between. Germline CDR1 is SQVTM and CDR2 is ANQGSEA.